This T cell receptor (beta chain) was observed in a study of CXCR4 blockade with PD-1 therapy in pancreatic cancer (dated by TCRdb to between 2017 and 2020). Study-wide context: The study analyzed resected pancreatic ductal adenocarcinoma using both multiplex immunohistochemistry and TCRbeta immunosequencing, alongside ex vivo slice culture that tested PD-1 and CXCR4 blockade. To look at intratumoral heterogeneity, the researchers TCR-sequenced two geographically distinct regions from each of roughly 6 tumors.

TCRbeta CDR3 regions were immunosequenced from extracted DNA using the immunoSEQ Assay at Adaptive Biotechnologies. For the original study's pipeline: To measure the absolute abundance of each unique TCRbeta CDR3, the sequences were collapsed and filtered. Clonality, calculated using only productive in-frame rearrangements, was defined as 1 minus Pielou's evenness. Regional overlap was evaluated by tracking the top 100 nucleotide rearrangements across paired samples, and paired versus unrelated samples were compared using the Morisita index. The immunoSEQ Rearrangement Details tool was used to assess whether nucleotide rearrangements converged onto identical amino acid sequences. The immuneACCESS repertoire file appears here via TCRdb, limited to in-frame rearrangements. These files lack a portion of the clones; in checked studies, under half of the deficit traces to unresolved V genes, and the cause of the others is not known. The DNA was the basis for D and trimming; V, J and clone size are from that table. For this sample there are 1,000 to 1,500 clones; around 40% appear just once. The ten top clones hold 15% to 20% of the sample.

The archived tumor blocks came from patients who had not received neoadjuvant therapy before resection. In the preserved-tissue arm, the study used about 33 surgical resection samples taken from some 25 pancreatic ductal adenocarcinoma patients who had not previously been treated. For the resection arm, DNA was extracted from ten 5-micron curls of FFPE tumor adjacent to the multiplex immunohistochemistry slide. This clone was counted once. The clone's antigen remains unknown. Per-nucleotide qualities are absent, and no much larger clonotype sits a single base away. What the work shows at the level of the full study, not this receptor alone: Clonal expansion was observed in tumors, with a mean productive clonality of 0.14 compared with 0.05 in healthy blood, but no correlation between clonality and survival was found. Only TCRbeta chains were sequenced, so true antigen-specificity overlap of convergent dominant clones remained unconfirmed pending paired alpha-beta single-cell sequencing. A strong correlation was found between the frequency of an amino acid clone and the number of distinct nucleotide rearrangements encoding that clone, which suggests convergent selection driven by common tumor antigens.

V was cut back by 5 bases and J by 6 bases, leaving a gap of 17 bases between them. The cysteine opens and the phenylalanine closes a CDR3 of 14 amino acids. Only CDR3 DNA remains: 42 bases, in frame from the first base. The germline V gene gives CDR1 as SGHDN and CDR2 as FVKESK. The origin of this receptor is a human donor with pancreatic ductal adenocarcinoma. Sequencing input: tumor tissue. In this chain, TRBV14 is recombined with TRBJ2-7, with no confidently assigned D gene. Read as DNA, the sequence is TGTGCCAGCAGCGACATGGCGGAAGGGTTCGAGCAGTACTTC. Its product reads: CASSDMAEGFEQYF. Beyond the CDR3, the reference TRBV14 and TRBJ2-7 genes provide the residues; the full variable domain reads: EAGVTQFPSHSVIEKGQTVTLRCDPISGHDNLYWYRRVMGKEIKFLLHFVKESKQDESGMPNNRFLAERTGGTYSTLKVQPAELEDSGVYFCASSDMAEGFEQYFGPGTRLTVT.